The subject of this entry is one TCR beta chain. Its specificity is unknown. This sample was taken from a study of blood T cells in healthy people across ages. Overall study: Through template switching, about one barcoded beta molecule was captured per two T cells, as measured in model experiments.

With a J-beta primer mix and a sample-barcoded 5' primer, a second PCR ran about 6 to 11 cycles. TCRdb re-called the 5' RACE reads through MiXCR, storing one row per CDR3 protein. The sample consists of 780,000 or so distinct CDR3 sequences, about 61% of them appearing once. Points from the study as a whole: Because donor CMV status was unknown, expanded clonotype changes were possibly confounded. Since the PBMCs were unsorted, naive and antigen-experienced cells could not be conclusively compared.

Sample donors were healthy Caucasian individuals that came from Russia, aged about 6 to 95. V lost 4 bases, J lost 8 bases, and 10 bases stayed unmatched. The CDR3 length is 14 residues. The germline CDR1 and CDR2 sequences are SGHRS and YFSETQ. Sequenced material: blood. The TCR comes from a man in his forties in good health. The chain carries TRBV5-1 and TRBJ1-2; 8 bases line up with TRBD1. CDR3 nucleotide sequence: TGCGCCAGCAGCGGAGGACAGGGTCAAGGGGGCTACACCTTC. Protein: CASSGGQGQGGYTF.